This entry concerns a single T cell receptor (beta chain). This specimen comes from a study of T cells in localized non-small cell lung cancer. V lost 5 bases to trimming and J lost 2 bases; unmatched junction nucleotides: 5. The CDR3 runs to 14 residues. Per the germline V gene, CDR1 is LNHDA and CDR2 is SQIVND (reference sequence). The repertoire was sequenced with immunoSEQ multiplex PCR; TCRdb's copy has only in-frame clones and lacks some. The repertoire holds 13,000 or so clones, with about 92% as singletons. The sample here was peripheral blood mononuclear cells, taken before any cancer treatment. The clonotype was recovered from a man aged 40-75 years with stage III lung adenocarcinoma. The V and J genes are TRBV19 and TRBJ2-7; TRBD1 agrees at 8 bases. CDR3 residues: CASSPGQATYEQYF. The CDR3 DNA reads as TGTGCCAGTAGTCCGGGACAGGCCACCTACGAGCAGTACTTC.